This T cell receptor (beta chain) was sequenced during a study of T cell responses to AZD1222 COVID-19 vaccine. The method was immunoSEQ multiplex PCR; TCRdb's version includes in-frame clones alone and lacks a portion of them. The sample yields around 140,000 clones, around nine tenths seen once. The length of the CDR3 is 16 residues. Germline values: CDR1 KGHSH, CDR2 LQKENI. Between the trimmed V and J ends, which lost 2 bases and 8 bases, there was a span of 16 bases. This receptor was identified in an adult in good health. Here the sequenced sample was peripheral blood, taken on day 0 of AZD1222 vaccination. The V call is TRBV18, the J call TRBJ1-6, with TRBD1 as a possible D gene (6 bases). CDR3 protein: CASSPTGIGEYSPLHF. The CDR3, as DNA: TGTGCCAGCTCACCAACAGGGATTGGAGAGTATTCACCCCTCCACTTT.